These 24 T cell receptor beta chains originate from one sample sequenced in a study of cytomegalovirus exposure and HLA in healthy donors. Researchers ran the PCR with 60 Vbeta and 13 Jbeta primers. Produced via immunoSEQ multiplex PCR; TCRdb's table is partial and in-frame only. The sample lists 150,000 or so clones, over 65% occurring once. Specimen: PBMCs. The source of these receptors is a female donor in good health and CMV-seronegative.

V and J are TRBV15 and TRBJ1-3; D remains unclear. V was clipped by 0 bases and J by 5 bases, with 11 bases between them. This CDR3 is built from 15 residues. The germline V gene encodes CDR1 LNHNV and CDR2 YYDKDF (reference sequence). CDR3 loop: CATSRDMATRNTIYF. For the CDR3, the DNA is TGTGCCACCAGCAGAGATATGGCAACCCGAAACACCATATATTTT.

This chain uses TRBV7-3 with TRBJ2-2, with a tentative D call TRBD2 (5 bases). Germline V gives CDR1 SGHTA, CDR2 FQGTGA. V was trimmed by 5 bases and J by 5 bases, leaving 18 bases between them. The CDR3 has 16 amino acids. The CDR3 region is CASSPEPPGKTGELFF. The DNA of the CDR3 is TGTGCCAGCAGCCCAGAGCCTCCCGGGAAAACCGGGGAGCTGTTTTTT.

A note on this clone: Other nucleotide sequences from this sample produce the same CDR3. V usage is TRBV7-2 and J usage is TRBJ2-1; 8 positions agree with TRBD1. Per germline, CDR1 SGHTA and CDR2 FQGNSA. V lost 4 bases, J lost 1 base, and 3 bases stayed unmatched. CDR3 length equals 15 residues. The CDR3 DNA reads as TGTGCCAGCAGCTCTGACAGGGGTTCCTACAATGAGCAGTTCTTC. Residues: CASSSDRGSYNEQFF.

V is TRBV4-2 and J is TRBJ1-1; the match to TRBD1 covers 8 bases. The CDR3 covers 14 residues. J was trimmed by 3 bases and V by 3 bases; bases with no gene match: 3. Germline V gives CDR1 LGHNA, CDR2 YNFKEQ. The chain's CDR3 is CASSHPDRDTEAFF. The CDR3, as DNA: TGTGCCAGCAGCCACCCGGACAGGGACACTGAAGCTTTCTTT.

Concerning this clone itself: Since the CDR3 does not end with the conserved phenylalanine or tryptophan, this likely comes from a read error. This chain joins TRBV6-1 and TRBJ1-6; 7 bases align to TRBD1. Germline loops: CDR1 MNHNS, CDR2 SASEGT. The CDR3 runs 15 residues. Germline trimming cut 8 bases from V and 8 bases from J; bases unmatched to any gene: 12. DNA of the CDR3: TGTGCCAGCGTAGACTTACCGGGACAGTATTCACCCCTCCACTTG. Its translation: CASVDLPGQYSPLHL.

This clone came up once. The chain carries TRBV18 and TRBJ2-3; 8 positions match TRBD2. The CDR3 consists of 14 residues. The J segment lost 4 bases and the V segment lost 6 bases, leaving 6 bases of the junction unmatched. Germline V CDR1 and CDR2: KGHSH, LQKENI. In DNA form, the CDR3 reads TGTGCCAGCTCGCCGGGGGGGCTAGCAGATACGCAGTATTTT. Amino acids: CASSPGGLADTQYF.

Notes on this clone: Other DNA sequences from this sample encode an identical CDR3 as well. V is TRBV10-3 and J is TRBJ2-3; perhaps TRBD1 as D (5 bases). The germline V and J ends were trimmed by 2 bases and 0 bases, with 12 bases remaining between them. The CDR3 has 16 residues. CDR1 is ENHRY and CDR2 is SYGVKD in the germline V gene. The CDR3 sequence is CAISEPRQGSTDTQYF. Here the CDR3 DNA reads TGTGCCATCAGTGAGCCAAGGCAGGGTAGCACAGATACGCAGTATTTT.

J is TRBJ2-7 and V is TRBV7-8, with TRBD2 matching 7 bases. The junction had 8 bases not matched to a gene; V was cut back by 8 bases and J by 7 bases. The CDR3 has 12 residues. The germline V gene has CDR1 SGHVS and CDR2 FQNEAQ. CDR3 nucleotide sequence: TGTGCCAGCTGCTGGTGGGGGGGTGAGCAGTACTTC. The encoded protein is CASCWWGGEQYF. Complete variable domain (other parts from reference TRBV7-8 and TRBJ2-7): GAGVSQSPRYKVAKRGQDVALRCDPISGHVSLFWYQQALGQGPEFLTYFQNEAQLDKSGLPSDRFFAERPEGSVSTLKIQRTQQEDSAVYLCASCWWGGEQYFGPGTRLTVT.

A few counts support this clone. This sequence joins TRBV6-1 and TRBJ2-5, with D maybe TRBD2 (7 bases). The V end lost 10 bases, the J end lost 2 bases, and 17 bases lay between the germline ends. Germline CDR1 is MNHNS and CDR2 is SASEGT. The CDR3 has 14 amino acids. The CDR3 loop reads CATVAGAPQETQYF. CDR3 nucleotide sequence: TGTGCCACAGTTGCGGGGGCCCCACAAGAGACCCAGTACTTC.

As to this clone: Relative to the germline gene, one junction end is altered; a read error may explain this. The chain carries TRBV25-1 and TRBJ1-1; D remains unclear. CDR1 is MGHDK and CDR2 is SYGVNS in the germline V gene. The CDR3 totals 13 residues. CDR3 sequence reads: CASSEWVGVVKNF. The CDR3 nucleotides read TGTGCCAGCAGTGAATGGGTCGGGGTGGTAAAAAACTTT. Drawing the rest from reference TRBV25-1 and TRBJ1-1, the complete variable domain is EADIYQTPRYLVIGTGKKITLECSQTMGHDKMYWYQQDPGMELHLIHYSYGVNSTEKGDLSSESTVSRIRTEHFPLTLESARPSHTSQYLCASSEWVGVVKNFGQGTRLTVV.

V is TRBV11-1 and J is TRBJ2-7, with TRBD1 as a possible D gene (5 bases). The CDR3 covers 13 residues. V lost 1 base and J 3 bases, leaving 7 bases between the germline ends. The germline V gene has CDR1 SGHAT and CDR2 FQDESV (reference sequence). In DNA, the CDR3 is TGTGCCAGCAGCTTAGATCAGGGCTACGAGCAGTACTTC. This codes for CASSLDQGYEQYF.

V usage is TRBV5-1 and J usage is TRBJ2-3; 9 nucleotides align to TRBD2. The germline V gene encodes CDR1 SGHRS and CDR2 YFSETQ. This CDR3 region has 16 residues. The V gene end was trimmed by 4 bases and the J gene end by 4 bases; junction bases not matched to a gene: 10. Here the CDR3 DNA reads TGCGCCAGCAGCACTTCCGGGACTAGCCCTCCAGATACGCAGTATTTT. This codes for CASSTSGTSPPDTQYF.

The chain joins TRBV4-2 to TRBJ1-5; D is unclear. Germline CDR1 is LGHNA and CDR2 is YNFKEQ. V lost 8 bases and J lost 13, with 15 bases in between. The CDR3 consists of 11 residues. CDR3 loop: CASGLTQAQHF. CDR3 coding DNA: TGTGCCAGCGGGCTGACGCAGGCACAGCATTTT.

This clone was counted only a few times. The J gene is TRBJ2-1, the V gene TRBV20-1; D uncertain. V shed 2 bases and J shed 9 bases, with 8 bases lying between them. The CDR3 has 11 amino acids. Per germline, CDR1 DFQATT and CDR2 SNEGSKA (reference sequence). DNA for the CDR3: TGCAGTGCTAGACTAAATCGTGAGCAGTTCTTC. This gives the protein CSARLNREQFF.

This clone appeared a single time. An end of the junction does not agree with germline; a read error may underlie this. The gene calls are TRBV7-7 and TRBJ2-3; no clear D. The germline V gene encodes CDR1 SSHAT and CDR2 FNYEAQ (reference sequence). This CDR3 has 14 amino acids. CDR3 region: CASSLVSSTDTQYF. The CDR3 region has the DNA TGTGCTAGCAGCTTAGTTAGTAGCACAGATACGCAGTATTTT. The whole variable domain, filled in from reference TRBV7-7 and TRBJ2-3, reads GAGVSQSPRYKVTKRGQDVTLRCDPISSHATLYWYQQALGQGPEFLTYFNYEAQPDKSGLPSDRFSAERPEGSISTLTIQRTEQRDSAMYRCASSLVSSTDTQYFGPGTRLTVL.

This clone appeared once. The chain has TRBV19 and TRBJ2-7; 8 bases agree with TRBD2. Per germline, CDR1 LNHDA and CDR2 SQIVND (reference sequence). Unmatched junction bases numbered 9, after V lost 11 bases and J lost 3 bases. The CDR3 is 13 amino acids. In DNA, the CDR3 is TGTGCCGGTTCCCGACTAGCGCACTACGAGCAGTACTTC. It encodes CAGSRLAHYEQYF.

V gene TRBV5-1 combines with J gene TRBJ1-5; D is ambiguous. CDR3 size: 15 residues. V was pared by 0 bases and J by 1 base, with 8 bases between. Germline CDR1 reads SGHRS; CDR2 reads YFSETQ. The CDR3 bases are TGCGCCAGCAGCTTGGGAGAAGTCAGCAATCAGCCCCAGCATTTT. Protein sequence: CASSLGEVSNQPQHF.

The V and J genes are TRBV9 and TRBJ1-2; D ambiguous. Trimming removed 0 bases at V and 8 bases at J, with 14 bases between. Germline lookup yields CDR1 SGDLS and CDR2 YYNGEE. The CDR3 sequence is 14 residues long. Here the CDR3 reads CASSVGVARRGYTF. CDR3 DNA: TGTGCCAGCAGCGTAGGGGTAGCACGAAGGGGCTACACCTTC.

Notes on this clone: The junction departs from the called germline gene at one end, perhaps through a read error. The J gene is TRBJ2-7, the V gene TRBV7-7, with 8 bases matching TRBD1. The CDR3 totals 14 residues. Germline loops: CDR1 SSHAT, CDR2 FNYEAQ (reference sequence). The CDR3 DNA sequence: TGTGCTAGCAGCCCCGGGACAGGACCTACCGAGCAGTACTTC. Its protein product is CASSPGTGPTEQYF.

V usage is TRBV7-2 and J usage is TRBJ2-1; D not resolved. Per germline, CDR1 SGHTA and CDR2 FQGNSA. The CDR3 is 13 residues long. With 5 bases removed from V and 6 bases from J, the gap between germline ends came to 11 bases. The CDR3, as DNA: TGTGCCAGCAGCCCCGAGTACGGCAATGAGCAGTTCTTC. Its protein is CASSPEYGNEQFF.

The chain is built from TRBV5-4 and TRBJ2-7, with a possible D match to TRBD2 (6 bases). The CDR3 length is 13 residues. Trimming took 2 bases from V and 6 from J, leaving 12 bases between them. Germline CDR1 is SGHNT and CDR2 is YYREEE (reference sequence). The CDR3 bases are TGTGCCAGCAGCTTTTCCAAGGGAGGCGAGCAGTACTTC. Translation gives CASSFSKGGEQYF. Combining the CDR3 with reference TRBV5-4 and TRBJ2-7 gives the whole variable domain ETGVTQSPTHLIKTRGQQVTLRCSSQSGHNTVSWYQQALGQGPQFIFQYYREEENGRGNFPPRFSGLQFPNYSSELNVNALELDDSALYLCASSFSKGGEQYFGPGTRLTVT.

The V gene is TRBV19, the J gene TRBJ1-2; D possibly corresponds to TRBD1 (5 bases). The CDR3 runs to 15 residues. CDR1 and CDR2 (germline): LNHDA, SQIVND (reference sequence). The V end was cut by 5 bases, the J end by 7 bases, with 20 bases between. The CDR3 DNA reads TGTGCCAGTAGTCCCGGGGGTAGGAGGGACCGTGGCTACACCTTC. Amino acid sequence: CASSPGGRRDRGYTF.

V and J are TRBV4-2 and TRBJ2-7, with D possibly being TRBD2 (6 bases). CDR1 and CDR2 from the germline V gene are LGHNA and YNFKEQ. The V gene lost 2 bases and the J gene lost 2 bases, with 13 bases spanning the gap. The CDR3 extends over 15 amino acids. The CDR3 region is CASSQRGLYPYEQYF. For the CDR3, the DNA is TGTGCCAGCAGCCAACGCGGACTATACCCCTACGAGCAGTACTTC.

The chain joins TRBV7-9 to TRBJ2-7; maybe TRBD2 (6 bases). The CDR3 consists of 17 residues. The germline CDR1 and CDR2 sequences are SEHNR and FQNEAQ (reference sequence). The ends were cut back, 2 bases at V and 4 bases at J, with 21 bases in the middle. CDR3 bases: TGTGCCAGCAGCTTATTAGATATAAGGGGAGGAAAATACGAGCAGTACTTC. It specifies CASSLLDIRGGKYEQYF.